One sample yielded the 15 T cell receptor beta chains listed below, sequenced in a study of T cells in Graves' hyperthyroidism and ophthalmopathy (dated by TCRdb to between 2019 and 2020). Library construction relied on multiplex PCR. The listed sequencing device is Illumina HiSeq 2000. The TCR beta CDR3 regions were amplified from RNA transcripts. The first round of RT-PCR for the TCR CDR3 was performed with the HTBI primer set and the Qiagen OneStep RT-PCR kit. TCRdb itself trimmed the public reads at Q25 with fastp, ran MiXCR and retained productive beta chains. Identical CDR3 proteins give one entry, which carries the most common genes and DNA. A total of approximately 410,000 distinct CDR3 sequences appear in this sample, approximately 15% of them only once. The ten largest make up approximately 5.8% of the sample. The sample comprised blood. Source of these receptors: a woman aged 18-29 years with Graves' hyperthyroidism.

This clonotype occurred many times. This chain uses TRBV9 with TRBJ1-3; D unresolved. CDR1 SGDLS and CDR2 YYNGEE come from the germline V gene. Trimming stripped 3 bases from V and 5 bases from J, with 12 bases between. The CDR3 loop spans 14 amino acids. CDR3 protein: CASSGGDGRNTIYF. For the CDR3, the DNA is TGTGCCAGCAGCGGCGGAGACGGCAGAAACACCATATATTTT.

This clonotype has a count of ten or more. The genes are TRBV20-1 and TRBJ1-1; possibly TRBD1 for D (5 bases). This CDR3 is built from 12 residues. Trimming left V 6 bases short and J 1 base short, with 9 bases between. CDR1 is DFQATT, CDR2 SNEGSKA, per germline (reference sequence). This CDR3 reads CSATDRNTEAFF. The CDR3 bases are TGCAGTGCAACCGACAGGAACACTGAAGCTTTCTTT.

This clonotype was seen repeatedly, ten times or more. The chain combines TRBV6-1 with TRBJ1-1; no clear D gene. V lost 5 bases and J 0 bases, leaving 10 bases between the germline ends. CDR1 is MNHNS, CDR2 SASEGT, per germline. This CDR3 contains 14 residues. The CDR3 nucleotides read TGTGCCAGCAGTTGGCCCAGCATGAACACTGAAGCTTTCTTT. It translates to CASSWPSMNTEAFF.

This clonotype has just a few counts. The V and J genes are TRBV5-1 and TRBJ1-2; tentative D call: TRBD1 (6 bases). Trimming took 3 bases from V and 1 from J, leaving 10 bases between them. Germline loops: CDR1 SGHRS, CDR2 YFSETQ. The CDR3 is made up of 14 amino acids. The CDR3 sequence: CASSSRDINYGYTF. The CDR3 nucleotides read TGCGCCAGCAGCTCCCGGGACATTAACTATGGCTACACCTTC.

Only a few counts were recorded for this clonotype. This sequence joins TRBV3-1 and TRBJ2-1, with 8 bases aligning to TRBD1. The CDR3 sequence is 15 residues long. V trimming: 7 bases; J trimming: 0 bases; junction bases outside the gene matches: 5. CDR1 is LGHDT and CDR2 is YNNKEL in the germline V gene (reference sequence). The CDR3 bases are TGTGCCAGCAATAACAGGGGGAGCTCCTACAATGAGCAGTTCTTC. Its protein is CASNNRGSSYNEQFF.

This clonotype came up many times. The chain employs TRBV6-1 and TRBJ1-2; no firm D call. CDR3 length equals 11 residues. Germline V gene data show CDR1 as MNHNS and CDR2 as SASEGT. V was cut by 7 bases and J by 3 bases, with 6 bases left in between. The CDR3 loop is CASTRDYGYTF. DNA of the CDR3: TGTGCCAGCACCCGGGACTATGGCTACACCTTC.

V usage is TRBV4-2 and J usage is TRBJ1-1, with TRBD1 matching 7 bases. In germline, CDR1 is LGHNA, CDR2 YNFKEQ. J was trimmed by 7 bases and V by 3 bases; bases with no gene match: 8. This CDR3 has 14 amino acids. The CDR3 DNA sequence: TGTGCCAGCAGCCAGACCCCGGGACAGCTTGAAGCTTTCTTT. Its translation is CASSQTPGQLEAFF.

V usage is TRBV2 and J usage is TRBJ2-1; perhaps TRBD2 as D (5 bases). The CDR3 length is 16 residues. The V gene lost 0 bases and the J gene lost 4 bases, with 13 bases spanning the gap. Germline assignment: CDR1 SNHLY and CDR2 FYNNEI. CDR3 nucleotides: TGTGCCAGCAGTGAAGCTGGGTCGGGGTTATACAATGAGCAGTTCTTC. It specifies CASSEAGSGLYNEQFF.

The chain joins TRBV12-3 or TRBV12-4 to TRBJ1-6; D is possibly TRBD1 (6 bases). There are 16 residues in the CDR3. Trimming took 10 bases from V and 10 from J, leaving 26 bases between them. The CDR3: CAILERGRSRGSPLHF. DNA of the CDR3: TGTGCCATTCTGGAGCGGGGTAGGTCCAGGGGATCACCCCTCCACTTT.

This clonotype was detected ten times or more. The V gene is TRBV5-1, the J gene TRBJ2-7; 8 nucleotides align to TRBD2. The V and J ends lost 0 bases and 6 bases, in that order; junction bases with no gene match: 8. This CDR3 contains 15 residues. Looked up from germline, CDR1 is SGHRS and CDR2 is YFSETQ. The CDR3 DNA follows: TGCGCCAGCAGCTTGGAGGGACTAGAGGTTCTCGAGCAGTACTTC. It specifies CASSLEGLEVLEQYF.

V gene TRBV6-5 combines with J gene TRBJ1-5; D possibly corresponds to TRBD1 (6 bases). With 2 bases removed from V and 5 bases from J, the gap between germline ends came to 7 bases. The CDR3 has 13 amino acids. CDR1 and CDR2 from the germline V gene are MNHEY and SVGAGI. CDR3 nucleotide sequence: TGTGCCAGCAGTTACGGGGGCCATCAGCCCCAGCATTTT. As protein: CASSYGGHQPQHF.

This clonotype was counted at least ten times. The rearrangement uses TRBV4-1 and TRBJ2-7; 9 bases fit TRBD2. The germline gives CDR1 MGHRA, CDR2 YSYEKL. CDR3 length equals 15 residues. The V gene end was trimmed by 0 bases and the J gene end by 4 bases; junction bases not matched to a gene: 4. The CDR3 region is CASSQELAGRYEQYF. For the CDR3, the DNA is TGCGCCAGCAGCCAAGAACTAGCGGGCAGATACGAGCAGTACTTC.

The sample holds many counts of this clonotype. The V gene is TRBV2, the J gene TRBJ2-3; 11 nucleotides line up with TRBD1. V was clipped by 5 bases and J by 5 bases; unmatched bases: 6. The CDR3 runs 15 residues. Germline V lookup: CDR1 SNHLY, CDR2 FYNNEI. CDR3 region: CASSQGQGAGDTQYF. The DNA of the CDR3 is TGTGCCAGCAGTCAAGGACAGGGGGCGGGAGATACGCAGTATTTT.

This clonotype turned up a few times. V is TRBV7-2 and J is TRBJ1-2; TRBD1 might be the D (6 bases). Germline V gene sequence: CDR1 SGHTA, CDR2 FQGNSA. The CDR3 spans 15 residues. V was shortened by 5 bases and J by 8 bases, with 21 bases between the two germline ends. CDR3 DNA: TGTGCCAGCAGCCCCCGAGGGGGGCCCGGGCGGGGCTACACCTTC. Protein product: CASSPRGGPGRGYTF.

There are many counts of this clonotype. This chain joins TRBV20-1 and TRBJ2-1, with 12 bases fitting TRBD2. The CDR3 has 15 amino acids. Germline-derived CDR1 and CDR2 are DFQATT and SNEGSKA (reference sequence). V was clipped by 4 bases and J by 5 bases; unmatched bases: 6. CDR3 sequence: CSATDGTSGHNEQFF. DNA of the CDR3: TGCAGTGCTACGGACGGGACTAGCGGGCACAATGAGCAGTTCTTC.